This T cell receptor (beta chain) was found in a study of identical twins. One entry per CDR3 protein, called by TCRdb with MiXCR from the 5' RACE reads. The table has 450,000 or so distinct CDR3 sequences, 13% to 15% seen once; the top ten hold more than 0.8%. The CDR3 spans 12 residues. CDR1 DFQATT and CDR2 SNEGSKA come from the germline V gene (reference sequence). General observations from the study: Modelling underestimated the level of out-of-frame TCR alpha sharing observed in monozygotic twins.

Concerning this clonotype: Its antigen remains unknown.

These data also featured in a second study, about yellow fever vaccine responses in identical twins.

Sequencing input: CD4+ T cells sorted from blood. This clonotype was obtained from a woman aged 18-29 years in good health. The chain links TRBV20-1 to TRBJ2-5; 10 nucleotides line up with TRBD2. CDR3 loop: CSLNSGGSTQYF. CDR3 sequence (DNA): TGCAGCCTGAATAGCGGGGGGAGTACCCAGTACTTC.